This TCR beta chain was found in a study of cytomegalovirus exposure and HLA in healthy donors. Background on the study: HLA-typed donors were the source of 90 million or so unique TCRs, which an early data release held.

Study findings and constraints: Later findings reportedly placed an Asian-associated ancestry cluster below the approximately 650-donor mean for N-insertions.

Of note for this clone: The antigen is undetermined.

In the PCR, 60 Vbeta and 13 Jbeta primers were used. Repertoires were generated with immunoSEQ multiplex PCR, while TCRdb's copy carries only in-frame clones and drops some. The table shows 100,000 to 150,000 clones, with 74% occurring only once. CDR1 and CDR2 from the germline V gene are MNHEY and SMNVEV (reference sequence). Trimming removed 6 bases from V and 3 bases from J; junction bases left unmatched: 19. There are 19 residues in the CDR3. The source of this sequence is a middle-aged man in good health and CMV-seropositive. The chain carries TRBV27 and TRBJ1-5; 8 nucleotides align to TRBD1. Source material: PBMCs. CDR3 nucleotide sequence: TGTGCCAGCAGACCTGGGGGCAGGGGGCTTTTTTATGACAATCAGCCCCAGCATTTT. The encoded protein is CASRPGGRGLFYDNQPQHF.